The entry that follows covers one TCR beta chain sequence. A much larger clone lies one base from this, so it may be a read error. This CDR3 contains 17 residues. Germline V gives CDR1 KGHDR, CDR2 SFDVKD. Trimming took 4 bases from V and 6 from J, leaving 21 bases between them. PCR was performed a second time for roughly 7 to 12 cycles using a sample-barcoded 5' primer and a J-beta primer mix. Each CDR3 protein is one row after TCRdb ran MiXCR on the 5' RACE reads. Of about 730,000 distinct CDR3 sequences listed, roughly two fifths are singletons. The sample is drawn from a study of blood T cells in healthy people across ages.

This rearrangement joins TRBV24-1 to TRBJ2-1, with D perhaps TRBD1 (5 bases). The clonotype originates from an older woman in good health. The sample was blood. The CDR3 DNA follows: TGTGCCACCAGTGAAGCCGGACACAACGTGGGGCCCAATGAGCAGTTCTTC. Its protein product is CATSEAGHNVGPNEQFF.